One and the same sample provided the 32 T cell receptor beta chains below, sequenced in a study of blood T cell repertoires in COVID-19. Clones were sequenced by immunoSEQ multiplex PCR, and TCRdb holds only the in-frame ones, with some missing. The data contain about 250,000 clones, over 75% of them singletons. Sequenced input: PBMCs or T cells enriched from blood (not recorded which). Source of these receptors: a man aged 18 to 29 who had recovered from COVID-19.

The chain recombines TRBV7-9 with TRBJ1-2; perhaps TRBD1 as D (5 bases). Germline CDR1 and CDR2: SEHNR and FQNEAQ (reference sequence). There are 14 residues in the CDR3. The ends were cut back, 5 bases at V and 8 bases at J, with 18 bases in the middle. The CDR3 protein is CASSQTGGPRGYTF. The CDR3 DNA reads TGTGCCAGCAGCCAAACCGGGGGTCCGAGGGGCTACACCTTC.

The chain links TRBV7-9 to TRBJ2-1, with 7 bases lining up with TRBD2. The CDR3 is made up of 17 amino acids. J gave up 0 bases and V 3 bases, and 8 bases lay outside the gene matches. Germline V gene lookup returns CDR1 SEHNR and CDR2 FQNEAQ (reference sequence). The CDR3: CASSFRLAVHSYNEQFF. For the CDR3, the DNA is TGTGCCAGCAGCTTTAGGCTAGCGGTCCACTCCTACAATGAGCAGTTCTTC.

V usage is TRBV11-2 and J usage is TRBJ2-1, with 10 bases matching TRBD2. The CDR3 length is 15 residues. Germline CDR1 reads SGHAT; CDR2 reads FQNNGV. J gave up 9 bases and V 1 base, and 6 bases lay outside the gene matches. The CDR3 sequence is CASSLVASGGGEQFF. The CDR3 nucleotides read TGTGCCAGCAGCTTAGTGGCTAGCGGGGGTGGTGAGCAGTTCTTC.

The chain has TRBV4-2 and TRBJ1-5; D unresolved. V lost 1 base, J lost 0 bases, and 7 bases lay in between. Per germline, CDR1 LGHNA and CDR2 YNFKEQ. The CDR3 consists of 15 residues. The CDR3: CASSQVSDSNQPQHF. The CDR3 nucleotides are TGTGCCAGCAGCCAAGTTAGTGATAGCAATCAGCCCCAGCATTTT.

The chain has TRBV19 and TRBJ1-3; no firm D call. The CDR3 is 15 amino acids. With 3 bases removed from V and 0 bases from J, the gap between germline ends came to 9 bases. Germline-derived CDR1 and CDR2 are LNHDA and SQIVND (reference sequence). In nucleotides, the CDR3 is TGTGCCAGTAGTATCTCGCGTAGCTCTGGAAACACCATATATTTT. Translation: CASSISRSSGNTIYF.

This rearrangement joins TRBV27 to TRBJ2-7; 7 bases fit TRBD2. J gave up 5 bases and V 3 bases, and 13 bases lay outside the gene matches. From germline, CDR1 is MNHEY and CDR2 SMNVEV (reference sequence). The CDR3 has 16 amino acids. The chain's CDR3 is CASSFLGAGAGNEQYF. The CDR3 DNA reads TGTGCCAGCAGTTTTTTAGGGGCAGGAGCGGGGAACGAGCAGTACTTC.

The V gene is TRBV9, the J gene TRBJ1-1, with no clear D. Trimming removed 7 bases from V and 9 bases from J, with 19 bases in between. In germline, CDR1 is SGDLS, CDR2 YYNGEE. CDR3 length: 13 amino acids. The CDR3 DNA is TGTGCCAGCGCCCCGAACGGGAAGGCGAAAGCTTTCTTT. This codes for CASAPNGKAKAFF.

This clone occurred once. The gene calls are TRBV7-9 and TRBJ1-2; D perhaps matches TRBD1 (6 bases). V was cut by 3 bases and J by 8 bases, with 16 bases left in between. The CDR3 spans 14 residues. The germline V gene encodes CDR1 SEHNR and CDR2 FQNEAQ (reference sequence). The CDR3 bases are TGTGCCAGCAGCTTCCGGGACATAAACGGCGGCTACACCTTC. This gives the protein CASSFRDINGGYTF. Complete variable domain (other parts from reference TRBV7-9 and TRBJ1-2): DTGVSQNPRHKITKRGQNVTFRCDPISEHNRLYWYRQTLGQGPEFLTYFQNEAQLEKSRLLSDRFSAERPKGSFSTLEIQRTEQGDSAMYLCASSFRDINGGYTFGSGTRLTVV.

The chain links TRBV18 to TRBJ1-5, with D possibly TRBD1 on 5 matching bases. Germline assignment: CDR1 KGHSH and CDR2 LQKENI. The CDR3 runs to 15 residues. Trimming took off 3 bases at V and 2 bases at J, with 11 bases between the two ends. CDR3 sequence: CASSPEGRRNQPQHF. The CDR3 bases are TGTGCCAGCTCACCGGAGGGACGGCGCAATCAGCCCCAGCATTTT.

The J gene is TRBJ2-1, the V gene TRBV19; 14 bases are a match to TRBD2. Germline CDR1 LNHDA, CDR2 SQIVND (reference sequence). Losses at the gene ends were 5 bases for V and 0 bases for J; bases not matched to a gene: 3. The length of the CDR3 is 17 residues. CDR3 sequence (DNA): TGTGCCAGTAGTCGGACTAGCGGGAGGTCCTCCTACAATGAGCAGTTCTTC. Protein sequence: CASSRTSGRSSYNEQFF. Combining the CDR3 with reference TRBV19 and TRBJ2-1 gives the whole variable domain DGGITQSPKYLFRKEGQNVTLSCEQNLNHDAMYWYRQDPGQGLRLIYYSQIVNDFQKGDIAEGYSVSREKKESFPLTVTSAQKNPTAFYLCASSRTSGRSSYNEQFFGPGTRLTVL.

The sample holds one count of this clone. This sequence joins TRBV5-4 and TRBJ2-1; 8 bases map to TRBD2. The CDR3 covers 15 residues. In germline, CDR1 is SGHNT, CDR2 YYREEE (reference sequence). The ends lost 2 bases at V and 0 bases at J; junction bases unmatched: 1. CDR3 in amino acids: CASSFGGASYNEQFF. The CDR3 bases are TGTGCCAGCAGCTTCGGGGGGGCCTCCTACAATGAGCAGTTCTTC. Drawing the rest from reference TRBV5-4 and TRBJ2-1, the complete variable domain is ETGVTQSPTHLIKTRGQQVTLRCSSQSGHNTVSWYQQALGQGPQFIFQYYREEENGRGNFPPRFSGLQFPNYSSELNVNALELDDSALYLCASSFGGASYNEQFFGPGTRLTVL.

The sample holds one count of this clone. The chain joins TRBV12-3 or TRBV12-4 to TRBJ1-4; D gene ambiguous. The CDR3 is 13 residues long. V was shortened by 2 bases and J by 10 bases, with 11 bases between the two germline ends. The DNA of the CDR3 is TGTGCCAGCAGTTTAAGTTTCGCAGGAAAACTGTTTTTT. Its protein product is CASSLSFAGKLFF.

The V and J genes are TRBV4-1 and TRBJ1-5; D is unclear. This CDR3 is 15 amino acids long. Deletions cut 1 base from V and 7 bases from J, with 14 bases between. CDR1 is MGHRA and CDR2 is YSYEKL in the germline V gene. The CDR3 bases are TGCGCCAGCAGCCAAGGGGTCGGCGGGCGGCAGCCCCAGCATTTT. Translated, it gives CASSQGVGGRQPQHF.

This chain links TRBV7-9 with TRBJ1-4, with D unresolved. This CDR3 has 11 amino acids. Germline CDR1 and CDR2: SEHNR and FQNEAQ (reference sequence). Trimming cost V 5 bases and J 5 bases, with 3 bases left between them. CDR3 in DNA: TGTGCCAGCAGCCAGAATGAAAAACTGTTTTTT. This translates into CASSQNEKLFF.

This chain connects TRBV11-2 to TRBJ1-1, with D uncertain. V was cut by 0 bases and J by 5 bases, with 10 bases left in between. CDR1 SGHAT and CDR2 FQNNGV come from the germline V gene. This CDR3 contains 14 residues. The CDR3 sequence is CASSLDRGYTEAFF. In DNA, the CDR3 is TGTGCCAGCAGCTTAGACAGAGGGTATACTGAAGCTTTCTTT.

This chain joins TRBV6-5 and TRBJ2-5, with 7 positions matching TRBD2. Germline CDR1 and CDR2: MNHEY and SVGAGI. The CDR3 has 11 residues. CDR3 sequence (DNA): TGTGTTATCGGGGGGCAAGAGACCCAGTACTTC. It is translated as CVIGGQETQYF.

The J gene is TRBJ1-1, the V gene TRBV5-1, with D tentatively TRBD1 (5 bases). CDR3 length: 16 amino acids. Germline V gene lookup returns CDR1 SGHRS and CDR2 YFSETQ. Between the trimmed V and J ends, which lost 4 bases and 4 bases, there was a span of 20 bases. CDR3 loop: CASSLTGSGGFTEAFF. CDR3 in DNA: TGCGCCAGCAGCCTGACCGGGTCCGGGGGGTTCACTGAAGCTTTCTTT.

This clone occurred once. This rearrangement joins TRBV5-1 to TRBJ2-1; 10 bases are a match to TRBD2. With V trimmed by 0 bases and J by 3 bases, 0 bases remained unmatched. CDR3 length: 15 residues. Germline lookup yields CDR1 SGHRS and CDR2 YFSETQ. Here the CDR3 reads CASSLVAGGYNEQFF. The CDR3 DNA is TGCGCCAGCAGCTTGGTAGCGGGAGGCTACAATGAGCAGTTCTTC. The full variable domain, completed using reference TRBV5-1 and TRBJ2-1, is KAGVTQTPRYLIKTRGQQVTLSCSPISGHRSVSWYQQTPGQGLQFLFEYFSETQRNKGNFPGRFSGRQFSNSRSEMNVSTLELGDSALYLCASSLVAGGYNEQFFGPGTRLTVL.

This clone came up many times. The chain uses TRBV19 and TRBJ2-1, with TRBD2 matching 7 bases. From germline, CDR1 is LNHDA and CDR2 SQIVND (reference sequence). The V gene end was trimmed by 5 bases and the J gene end by 7 bases; junction bases not matched to a gene: 5. This CDR3 has 13 residues. In DNA, the CDR3 is TGTGCCAGTAGTGTGCGGGAGTGGAATGAGCAGTTCTTC. Protein sequence: CASSVREWNEQFF.

This clone was detected only once. This chain uses TRBV5-1 with TRBJ2-7; TRBD1 matches at 9 bases. CDR1 is SGHRS and CDR2 is YFSETQ in the germline V gene. CDR3 length: 14 residues. The J segment lost 7 bases and the V segment lost 4 bases, leaving 9 bases of the junction unmatched. The CDR3 reads CASSPGQGIREQYF. In DNA, the CDR3 is TGCGCCAGCAGCCCGGGACAGGGTATTCGGGAGCAGTACTTC.

DNA of the CDR3: TGTGCCAGCAGGCCCACAGGGGATGGCTACACCTTC. Protein product: CASRPTGDGYTF. V usage is TRBV6-5 and J usage is TRBJ1-2; the match to TRBD1 covers 7 bases. Germline assignment: CDR1 MNHEY and CDR2 SVGAGI. The CDR3 covers 12 residues. V was clipped by 6 bases and J by 6 bases; unmatched bases: 4.

The J gene is TRBJ2-1, the V gene TRBV7-2; 8 bases agree with TRBD1. With 4 bases clipped from V and 2 bases from J, the junction kept 4 bases outside the gene matches. The CDR3 has 15 amino acids. The germline gives CDR1 SGHTA, CDR2 FQGNSA. The CDR3 DNA sequence: TGTGCCAGCAGCTATGGACAGGGCGCCTACAATGAGCAGTTCTTC. Protein sequence: CASSYGQGAYNEQFF.

The genes are TRBV5-1 and TRBJ2-3, with TRBD2 matching 7 bases. Germline lookup yields CDR1 SGHRS and CDR2 YFSETQ. With 3 bases clipped from V and 1 base from J, the junction kept 8 bases outside the gene matches. There are 16 residues in the CDR3. The CDR3 region has the DNA TGCGCCAGCAGCTCACTTCCTAGCGGTGGCACAGATACGCAGTATTTT. Protein: CASSSLPSGGTDTQYF.

V gene TRBV10-1 combines with J gene TRBJ2-1, with 14 bases that match TRBD2. Germline V gives CDR1 WNHNN, CDR2 SYGVQD (reference sequence). This CDR3 region has 17 residues. The ends lost 1 base at V and 5 bases at J; junction bases unmatched: 4. The CDR3 reads CASSELGTSGGHNEQFF. The CDR3 DNA reads as TGCGCCAGCAGTGAGTTGGGGACTAGCGGGGGTCACAATGAGCAGTTCTTC.

This rearrangement joins TRBV19 to TRBJ2-5; TRBD2 aligns across 8 bases. The CDR3 is 14 amino acids. CDR1 is LNHDA and CDR2 is SQIVND in the germline V gene (reference sequence). After removal of 5 bases from V and 5 bases from J, the junction contained 7 bases not matched to a gene. CDR3: CASSQGPGGETQYF. The CDR3 bases are TGTGCCAGTAGTCAAGGGCCGGGAGGGGAGACCCAGTACTTC.

This chain joins TRBV27 and TRBJ2-1; 8 positions match TRBD1. The germline V gene has CDR1 MNHEY and CDR2 SMNVEV (reference sequence). This CDR3 is built from 11 residues. Trimming removed 8 bases from V and 9 bases from J; junction bases left unmatched: 3. DNA of the CDR3: TGTGCCAGCGGACAGGGCGGTGAGCAGTTCTTC. This encodes CASGQGGEQFF.

This rearrangement joins TRBV12-5 to TRBJ2-7; TRBD2 matches at 10 bases. The germline V gene encodes CDR1 LGHNT and CDR2 FRNRAP. This CDR3 comprises 16 residues. V gave up 3 bases and J gave up 7 bases; unmatched junction bases: 12. The CDR3, as DNA: TGTGCTAGTGGTTTTATGCTAGCGGGAGCTGGGATAGAGCAGTACTTC. Translating gives CASGFMLAGAGIEQYF.

This sequence joins TRBV3-1 (or the pseudogene TRBV3-2) and TRBJ1-5; D not certain. The length of the CDR3 is 13 residues. Germline assignment: CDR1 LGHDT and CDR2 YNNKEL (reference sequence). V was cut by 0 bases and J by 4 bases, with 4 bases left in between. DNA of the CDR3: TGTGCCAGCAGCCAAGATATAAATCAGCCCCAGCATTTT. Protein sequence: CASSQDINQPQHF.

The chain combines TRBV18 with TRBJ2-1; D possibly corresponds to TRBD2 (6 bases). The V gene's germline CDR1 is KGHSH and CDR2 LQKENI. The CDR3 spans 15 residues. V was trimmed by 5 bases and J by 4 bases, leaving 15 bases between them. CDR3 sequence (DNA): TGTGCCAGCTCAGCCGGAGGGACGATTTACAATGAGCAGTTCTTC. Translating it yields CASSAGGTIYNEQFF.

V usage is TRBV18 and J usage is TRBJ1-1; TRBD1 matches 9 bases. The V gene's germline CDR1 is KGHSH and CDR2 LQKENI. The CDR3 contains 15 residues. The V gene end was trimmed by 3 bases and the J gene end by 7 bases; junction bases not matched to a gene: 9. Here the CDR3 reads CASSPGTGPTNEAFF. DNA for the CDR3: TGTGCCAGCTCACCTGGGACAGGGCCCACAAATGAAGCTTTCTTT.

The chain joins TRBV19 to TRBJ1-2; no clear D gene. There are 13 residues in the CDR3. CDR1 LNHDA and CDR2 SQIVND come from the germline V gene (reference sequence). Trimming stripped 6 bases from V and 4 bases from J, with 12 bases between. CDR3 amino acids: CASRTNELYGYTF. The CDR3 DNA sequence: TGTGCCAGTAGAACTAACGAACTCTATGGCTACACCTTC.

The chain carries TRBV5-6 and TRBJ2-3, with D possibly matching TRBD2 (6 bases). V was clipped by 4 bases and J by 2 bases, with 11 bases between them. Germline V CDR1 and CDR2: SGHDT, YYEEEE. The CDR3 spans 14 residues. The CDR3 DNA is TGTGCCAGCAGCCGGGGACTTGTCACAGATACGCAGTATTTT. Its translation is CASSRGLVTDTQYF.